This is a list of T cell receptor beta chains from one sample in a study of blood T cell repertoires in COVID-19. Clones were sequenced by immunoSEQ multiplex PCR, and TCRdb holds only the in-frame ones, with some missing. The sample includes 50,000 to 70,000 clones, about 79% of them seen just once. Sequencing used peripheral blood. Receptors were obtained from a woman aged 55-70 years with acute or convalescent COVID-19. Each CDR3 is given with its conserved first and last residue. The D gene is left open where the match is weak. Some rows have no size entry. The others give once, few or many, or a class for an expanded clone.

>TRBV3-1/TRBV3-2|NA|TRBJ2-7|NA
CASSQVARGNYEQYF
TGTGCCAGCAGCCAAGTCGCCAGGGGCAACTACGAGCAGTACTTC
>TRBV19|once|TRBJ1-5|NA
CASSIEGRQPQHF
TGTGCCAGTAGTATAGAGGGCAGGCAGCCCCAGCATTTT
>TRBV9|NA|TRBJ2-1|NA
CASSVAAESYNEQFF
TGTGCCAGCAGCGTAGCTGCAGAATCCTACAATGAGCAGTTCTTC
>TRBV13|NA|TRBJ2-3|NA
CASSFGSGSDTQYF
TGTGCCAGCAGCTTCGGAAGCGGCTCAGATACGCAGTATTTT
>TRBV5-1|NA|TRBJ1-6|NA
CASSQDEGQNNSPLHF
TGCGCCAGCAGCCAAGACGAAGGACAGAATAATTCACCCCTCCACTTT
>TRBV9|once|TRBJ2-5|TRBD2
CASSAGTSGETQETQYF
TGTGCCAGCAGCGCCGGGACTAGCGGAGAAACCCAAGAGACCCAGTACTTC
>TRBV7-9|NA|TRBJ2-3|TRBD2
CASSLGGGAADTQYF
TGTGCCAGCAGCTTAGGCGGGGGGGCTGCTGATACGCAGTATTTT
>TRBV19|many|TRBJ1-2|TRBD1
CASTLTGENYGYTF
TGTGCCAGTACCCTGACAGGGGAGAACTATGGCTACACCTTC
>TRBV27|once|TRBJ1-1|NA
CASSTGFENTEAFF
TGTGCCTCCTCGACGGGTTTCGAGAACACTGAAGCTTTCTTT
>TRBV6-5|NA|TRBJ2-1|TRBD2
CAIEAGSSYNEQFF
TGTGCCATCGAAGCGGGGAGCTCCTACAATGAGCAGTTCTTC
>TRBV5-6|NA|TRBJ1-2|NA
CASSLAGDNYGYTF
TGTGCCAGCAGCTTGGCCGGAGATAACTATGGCTACACCTTC
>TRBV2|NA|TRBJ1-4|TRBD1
CASSLGQGANEKLFF
TGTGCCAGCAGTTTAGGACAGGGGGCTAATGAAAAACTGTTTTTT
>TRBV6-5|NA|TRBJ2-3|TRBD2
CASTLTSGGADTQYF
TGTGCCAGCACCCTGACTAGCGGGGGTGCAGATACGCAGTATTTT
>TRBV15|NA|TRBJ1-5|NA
CATSREAGASNQPQHF
TGTGCCACCAGCAGAGAAGCGGGGGCCAGCAATCAGCCCCAGCATTTT
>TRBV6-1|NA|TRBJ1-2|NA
CASSEAVDGGGYGYTF
TGTGCCAGCAGTGAAGCGGTGGACGGGGGTGGCTATGGCTACACCTTC
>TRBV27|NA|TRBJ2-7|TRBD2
CASSSALAGVTYEQYF
TGTGCCAGCAGTTCCGCACTAGCGGGGGTTACCTACGAGCAGTACTTC